This T cell receptor (beta chain) originates from a study of spatial heterogeneity in lung cancer. Documented time point: sample taken at primary tumor resection. In each case, whole RNA from tumor, nontumor lung or frozen PBMC was sequenced unsorted. A total of approximately 70 untreated early-stage non-small cell lung cancer patients served as donors. TCRdb recomputed calls from the 5' RACE reads with MiXCR, one row per CDR3 protein. The table records 48,000 or so distinct CDR3 sequences, about 5.8% of them present only once. This clonotype was detected many times. This material consisted of PBMCs, taken at surgery. The clonotype was recovered from a male donor with early-stage non-small cell lung cancer.

CDR3 DNA: TGCAGTGCAGTAGCGGGAGAGACGGTCCCCTACGAGCAGTACTTC. It codes for CSAVAGETVPYEQYF. The rearrangement joins TRBV20-1 to TRBJ2-7, with 9 bases matching TRBD2. V shed 6 bases, J shed 2 bases, and the junction held 11 bases outside the gene matches. The CDR3 loop spans 15 amino acids. Germline CDR1 reads DFQATT; CDR2 reads SNEGSKA (reference sequence).